The 14 T cell receptor beta chains given below trace back to one sample, sequenced in a study of PD-1 blockade in classical Hodgkin lymphoma. Sequencing used immunoSEQ multiplex PCR; TCRdb keeps in-frame clones, though not all of them. The sample includes about 24,000 clones, roughly 80% of them seen just once. Sample time point: cycle 4 day 1 (C4D1), after more than five weeks of nivolumab. All the patients suffered relapse after autologous stem cell transplantation, and brentuximab vedotin exposure differed. This material consisted of peripheral blood mononuclear cells (PBMCs), taken before the fourth cycle of nivolumab. These receptors were collected from a human donor with classical Hodgkin lymphoma.

The J gene is TRBJ2-7, the V gene TRBV4-2; 9 nucleotides match TRBD2. J was trimmed by 3 bases and V by 2 bases; bases with no gene match: 5. The CDR3 sequence is 15 residues long. Germline V gene data show CDR1 as LGHNA and CDR2 as YNFKEQ. DNA for the CDR3: TGTGCCAGCAGCCAAACCGCGGGGGGGATCTACGAGCAGTACTTC. Its translation: CASSQTAGGIYEQYF.

The rearrangement uses TRBV30 and TRBJ1-5, with D maybe TRBD1 (5 bases). V lost 0 bases and J lost 0, with 12 bases in between. Germline loops: CDR1 GTSNPN, CDR2 SVGIG (reference sequence). The CDR3 totals 16 residues. CDR3 loop: CAWSVLRVYSNQPQHF. CDR3 DNA: TGTGCCTGGAGTGTACTCAGGGTGTATAGCAATCAGCCCCAGCATTTT.

The chain carries TRBV28 and TRBJ1-5; 7 nucleotides align to TRBD1. Germline V gene lookup returns CDR1 MDHEN and CDR2 SYDVKM. The CDR3 is 14 amino acids. Losses at the gene ends were 4 bases for V and 4 bases for J; bases not matched to a gene: 4. CDR3 in amino acids: CASSSLQGNQPQHF. CDR3 in DNA: TGTGCCAGCAGTTCATTACAGGGGAATCAGCCCCAGCATTTT.

The V call is TRBV7-9, the J call TRBJ2-1; D unclear. V shed 1 base and J shed 6 bases, with 7 bases lying between them. The length of the CDR3 is 13 residues. CDR1 SEHNR and CDR2 FQNEAQ come from the germline V gene (reference sequence). The CDR3 DNA is TGTGCCAGCAGCTTAGAGAGCCTCAATGAGCAGTTCTTC. Its protein is CASSLESLNEQFF.

This rearrangement joins TRBV7-7 to TRBJ1-4, with D tentatively TRBD1 (6 bases). Germline-derived CDR1 and CDR2 are SSHAT and FNYEAQ (reference sequence). The CDR3 extends over 14 amino acids. The V end lost 1 base, the J end lost 8 bases, and 11 bases lay between the germline ends. DNA for the CDR3: TGTGCCAGCAGCTTAGACAGGGTCGGGGAAAAACTGTTTTTT. Protein: CASSLDRVGEKLFF.

The CDR3 loop reads CASSLPRQGRYGYTF. In nucleotides, the CDR3 is TGTGCCAGCAGCTTACCCCGACAGGGGCGCTATGGCTACACCTTC. V gene TRBV9 combines with J gene TRBJ1-2, with 8 bases fitting TRBD1. The length of the CDR3 is 15 residues. Germline CDR1 and CDR2: SGDLS and YYNGEE. Unmatched junction bases numbered 9, after V lost 4 bases and J lost 4 bases.

The V and J genes are TRBV5-1 and TRBJ2-3; 9 bases fit TRBD2. Germline V gene data show CDR1 as SGHRS and CDR2 as YFSETQ. CDR3 length: 16 amino acids. Trimming removed 1 base from V and 4 bases from J; junction bases left unmatched: 7. The DNA for the CDR3 is TGCGCCAGCAGCTTGAGGGCTAGCGGGACGGCAGATACGCAGTATTTT. Its protein is CASSLRASGTADTQYF.

The V gene is TRBV19, the J gene TRBJ2-7, with TRBD1 matching 8 bases. V shed 4 bases and J 6 bases; nucleotides not matched to a gene: 8. Germline CDR1 reads LNHDA; CDR2 reads SQIVND (reference sequence). The CDR3 is 14 amino acids. CDR3: CASSTGQGPGEQYF. CDR3 nucleotides: TGTGCCAGTAGTACAGGACAGGGTCCGGGCGAGCAGTACTTC.

The V gene is TRBV5-6, the J gene TRBJ1-6; D uncertain. The CDR3 has 13 residues. CDR1 SGHDT and CDR2 YYEEEE come from the germline V gene. V shed 0 bases and J shed 8 bases, with 6 bases lying between them. DNA for the CDR3: TGTGCCAGCAGCTTGGATTGGTATTCACCCCTCCACTTT. Its translation is CASSLDWYSPLHF.

The chain links TRBV6-1 to TRBJ2-7, with no clear D. The germline CDR1 and CDR2 sequences are MNHNS and SASEGT. The V end was cut by 1 base, the J end by 5 bases, with 15 bases between. CDR3 size: 15 residues. CDR3: CASSEVAVRRHEQYF. The CDR3, as DNA: TGTGCCAGCAGTGAAGTAGCCGTCCGGCGCCACGAGCAGTACTTC.

The rearrangement joins TRBV11-3 to TRBJ2-1; TRBD1 aligns across 7 bases. Trimming took 1 base from V and 1 from J; bases not matched to a gene: 1. The CDR3 runs to 15 residues. Germline CDR1 reads SGHNT; CDR2 reads YENEEA. CDR3 DNA sequence: TGTGCCAGCAGCTTAGGGGACAGTTCCTACAATGAGCAGTTCTTC. Its protein product is CASSLGDSSYNEQFF.

This chain uses TRBV5-4 with TRBJ2-3, with D possibly being TRBD1 (5 bases). V was shortened by 7 bases and J by 5 bases, with 20 bases between the two germline ends. The V gene's germline CDR1 is SGHNT and CDR2 YYREEE (reference sequence). The CDR3 contains 15 residues. Here the CDR3 DNA reads TGTGCCAGCGCGCTGGACATCGGTGTTTTAGATACGCAGTATTTT. This sequence encodes CASALDIGVLDTQYF.

This clone came up once. J is TRBJ1-3 and V is TRBV28; 8 nucleotides align to TRBD1. V lost 3 bases to trimming and J lost 0 bases; unmatched junction nucleotides: 4. The CDR3 is 16 residues long. Germline-derived CDR1 and CDR2 are MDHEN and SYDVKM. The CDR3 DNA is TGTGCCAGCAGTTTGCGGGACAGGATCTCTGGAAACACCATATATTTT. Translating gives CASSLRDRISGNTIYF.

A few counts support this clone. The V and J genes are TRBV30 and TRBJ1-6; D ambiguous. Trimming stripped 3 bases from V and 10 bases from J, with 19 bases between. The germline V gene has CDR1 GTSNPN and CDR2 SVGIG (reference sequence). This CDR3 has 15 amino acids. The DNA for the CDR3 is TGTGCCTGGAGCGCAAGTTCCTCCTTAGGGTCACCCCTCCACTTT. Translated: CAWSASSSLGSPLHF.